Presented here are 23 T cell receptor beta chains from one specimen sequenced in a study of T cell repertoires in cytomegalovirus infection. MiXCR was run by TCRdb on the reads, yielding one entry per CDR3 protein. The repertoire holds fewer than 300,000 distinct CDR3 sequences, with 25% as singletons. The sequenced sample was PBMCs. Source of these receptors: a human donor in good health (CMV status not recorded). Some clones in this sample may be carry-over from other donors' samples.

This clonotype came up once. The chain uses TRBV28 and TRBJ1-1, with TRBD1 matching 9 bases. J gave up 1 base and V 7 bases, and 10 bases lay outside the gene matches. In germline, CDR1 is MDHEN, CDR2 SYDVKM. The CDR3 contains 16 residues. The CDR3 bases are TGTGCCAGCATTCCACCGGGACAGGGCGGGAACACTGAAGCTTTCTTT. It yields the protein CASIPPGQGGNTEAFF.

This chain joins TRBV19 and TRBJ2-2, with TRBD1 matching 11 bases. J gave up 4 bases and V 2 bases, and 3 bases lay outside the gene matches. Germline-derived CDR1 and CDR2 are LNHDA and SQIVND (reference sequence). This CDR3 is built from 16 residues. CDR3 in amino acids: CASSIRGQGGTGELFF. The DNA of the CDR3 is TGTGCCAGTAGTATAAGGGGACAGGGGGGCACCGGGGAGCTGTTTTTT.

The chain joins TRBV6-5 to TRBJ1-1; 8 nucleotides align to TRBD1. Trimming took 2 bases from V and 9 from J; bases not matched to a gene: 5. The V gene's germline CDR1 is MNHEY and CDR2 SVGAGI. CDR3 length: 13 amino acids. The CDR3 sequence is CASSYGQGHKAFF. The DNA of the CDR3 is TGTGCCAGCAGTTACGGACAGGGACATAAAGCTTTCTTT.

At least ten counts were recorded for this clonotype. The chain joins TRBV4-3 to TRBJ2-7, with a weak D call TRBD1 (6 bases). Germline-derived CDR1 and CDR2 are LGHNA and YSLEER. V lost 1 base and J 5 bases, leaving 12 bases between the germline ends. The CDR3 length is 14 residues. The CDR3 DNA reads as TGCGCCAGCAGCCAAGGGATAAGGGGGAACGAGCAGTACGTC. This codes for CASSQGIRGNEQYV.

About this clonotype: The conserved closing phenylalanine or tryptophan is absent in this CDR3, likely reflecting a read error. The rearrangement uses TRBV11-2 and TRBJ1-1; possible D gene TRBD1, 6 bases. Germline CDR1 and CDR2: SGHAT and FQNNGV. There are 13 residues in the CDR3. V gave up 2 bases and J gave up 11 bases, with 15 bases separating them. The chain's CDR3 is CASSLLRGAMAFC. DNA for the CDR3: TGTGCCAGCAGCTTACTACGGGGGGCTATGGCTTTCTGT.

The chain links TRBV29-1 to TRBJ2-3, with 13 bases matching TRBD2. Per the germline V gene, CDR1 is SQVTM and CDR2 is ANQGSEA. CDR3 length: 15 residues. With 7 bases clipped from V and 5 bases from J, the junction kept 9 bases outside the gene matches. The CDR3 loop is CSALLAGGPIDTQYF. The CDR3 coding sequence is TGCAGCGCCCTACTAGCGGGAGGGCCTATAGATACGCAGTATTTT.

This clonotype was counted between two and nine times. The genes are TRBV7-9 and TRBJ2-6; D is perhaps TRBD1 (5 bases). CDR3 length equals 16 residues. The V end was cut by 2 bases, the J end by 4 bases, with 12 bases between. The germline V gene encodes CDR1 SEHNR and CDR2 FQNEAQ (reference sequence). CDR3 sequence reads: CASSLLDRTGANVLTF. In DNA, the CDR3 is TGTGCCAGCAGCTTATTAGACAGAACCGGGGCCAACGTCCTGACTTTC.

The table lists this clonotype with a few counts. The chain links TRBV28 to TRBJ2-1; 9 bases are a match to TRBD2. V lost 7 bases and J lost 3; bases outside the gene matches: 7. CDR3 length: 15 residues. CDR1 is MDHEN, CDR2 SYDVKM, per germline. CDR3 nucleotides: TGTGCCAGCAAGTCTAGCGGGGTGATCTACAATGAGCAGTTCTTC. Its protein product is CASKSSGVIYNEQFF.

This clonotype was counted at least ten times. This rearrangement joins TRBV7-2 to TRBJ2-1, with a tentative D call TRBD2 (6 bases). The germline CDR1 and CDR2 sequences are SGHTA and FQGNSA. The CDR3 spans 16 residues. Trimming took 4 bases from V and 0 from J, leaving 13 bases between them. CDR3 protein: CASSSGSGSSYNEQFF. The DNA for the CDR3 is TGTGCCAGCAGCTCCGGGAGCGGAAGCTCCTACAATGAGCAGTTCTTC.

The V and J genes are TRBV6-1 and TRBJ1-1; 9 nucleotides align to TRBD1. J lost 3 bases, V lost 5 bases, and 4 bases had no gene match. The CDR3 has 14 amino acids. Per the germline V gene, CDR1 is MNHNS and CDR2 is SASEGT. The CDR3 loop is CASSPGTGYTEAFF. The CDR3 DNA reads as TGTGCCAGCAGTCCCGGGACAGGGTACACTGAAGCTTTCTTT.

This clonotype was counted between two and nine times. The chain has TRBV27 and TRBJ1-6; 8 bases fit TRBD1. This CDR3 comprises 14 residues. V shed 5 bases, J shed 6 bases, and the junction held 3 bases outside the gene matches. Looked up from germline, CDR1 is MNHEY and CDR2 is SMNVEV (reference sequence). CDR3 loop: CASSLRGPNSPLHF. CDR3 DNA: TGTGCCAGCAGTCTCAGGGGGCCTAATTCACCCCTCCACTTT.

V and J are TRBV10-3 and TRBJ1-1; no firm D call. The germline V gene encodes CDR1 ENHRY and CDR2 SYGVKD. Trimming shortened V by 0 bases and J by 2 bases, and 13 bases separated the two germline ends. The CDR3 extends over 16 amino acids. CDR3 residues: CAISESIIADNTEAFF. The CDR3 DNA sequence: TGTGCCATCAGTGAGTCGATAATAGCCGATAACACTGAAGCTTTCTTT.

Only a few counts were recorded for this clonotype. The CDR3 DNA reads TGTGCCAGCAGTGAACCGACTAGCGGGAGTCTCGATGAGCAGTTCTTC. This codes for CASSEPTSGSLDEQFF. The chain is built from TRBV6-1 and TRBJ2-1; TRBD2 agrees at 12 bases. The CDR3 is 16 amino acids. The germline gives CDR1 MNHNS, CDR2 SASEGT. Trimming removed 2 bases from V and 8 bases from J; junction bases left unmatched: 7.

V gene TRBV7-2 combines with J gene TRBJ2-1; 13 nucleotides align to TRBD2. V dropped 3 bases and J dropped 8; count of bases not matched to a gene: 7. The germline V gene has CDR1 SGHTA and CDR2 FQGNSA. The CDR3 contains 16 residues. In nucleotides, the CDR3 is TGTGCCAGCAGCTTCGGACTAGCGGGAGAAAAGTATGAGCAGTTCTTC. It codes for CASSFGLAGEKYEQFF.

This clonotype occurred a few times. The chain recombines TRBV11-2 with TRBJ2-7; no definite D call. This CDR3 is 12 amino acids long. Trimming left V 0 bases short and J 3 bases short, with 3 bases between. Per germline, CDR1 SGHAT and CDR2 FQNNGV. The CDR3 is CASSLDIYEQYF. The CDR3 bases are TGTGCCAGCAGCTTAGACATCTACGAGCAGTACTTC.

The V gene is TRBV7-2, the J gene TRBJ2-2; D unresolved. V was cut by 1 base and J by 1 base, with 4 bases left in between. Germline loops: CDR1 SGHTA, CDR2 FQGNSA. The CDR3 is 14 amino acids. The CDR3 here is CASSLVWNTGELFF. The CDR3 nucleotides read TGTGCCAGCAGCTTAGTCTGGAACACCGGGGAGCTGTTTTTT.

The chain combines TRBV4-1 with TRBJ1-1, with 10 bases matching TRBD1. Germline-derived CDR1 and CDR2 are MGHRA and YSYEKL. Trimming at V came to 1 base and at J to 11 bases, leaving 13 bases not matched to a gene. This CDR3 has 16 amino acids. This CDR3 reads CASSQGPHDRGRVAFF. The CDR3 DNA reads TGCGCCAGCAGCCAAGGTCCCCACGACAGGGGGCGCGTGGCTTTCTTT.

This sequence joins TRBV2 and TRBJ2-1; D is possibly TRBD2 (7 bases). Germline CDR1 SNHLY, CDR2 FYNNEI. The CDR3 is 15 residues long. V lost 7 bases and J lost 2, with 15 bases in between. The CDR3 here is CASTRGGGPYNEQFF. The CDR3 DNA follows: TGTGCCAGCACTCGGGGCGGGGGCCCCTACAATGAGCAGTTCTTC.

Ten or more counts support this clonotype. The chain recombines TRBV19 with TRBJ1-4, with TRBD1 identical over 7 bases. Trimming took 6 bases from V and 4 from J; bases not matched to a gene: 8. CDR1 is LNHDA, CDR2 SQIVND, per germline (reference sequence). The CDR3 covers 15 residues. CDR3 residues: CASSPGGTDNEKLFF. The CDR3 DNA sequence: TGTGCCAGTAGCCCCGGCGGGACAGATAATGAAAAACTGTTTTTT.

This clonotype was seen repeatedly, ten times or more. The rearrangement joins TRBV7-2 to TRBJ2-3, with TRBD2 identical over 11 bases. The V gene's germline CDR1 is SGHTA and CDR2 FQGNSA. Germline trimming cut 1 base from V and 6 bases from J; bases unmatched to any gene: 9. There are 17 residues in the CDR3. This chain's CDR3 is CASSLGASGGYVDTQYF. DNA of the CDR3: TGTGCCAGCAGCTTAGGAGCTAGCGGGGGGTATGTGGATACGCAGTATTTT.

The genes are TRBV28 and TRBJ1-3; a possible D gene is TRBD1 (6 bases). The germline V and J ends were trimmed by 5 bases and 3 bases, with 11 bases remaining between them. Germline V gene lookup returns CDR1 MDHEN and CDR2 SYDVKM. This CDR3 has 14 residues. The CDR3 here is CASSNRANGNTIYF. The CDR3, as DNA: TGTGCCAGCAGTAACAGGGCAAATGGAAACACCATATATTTT.

In this sample, this clonotype turned up once. This rearrangement joins TRBV7-2 to TRBJ1-1, with D uncertain. The CDR3 is made up of 13 amino acids. The V and J ends lost 2 bases and 5 bases respectively, with 9 bases between them. Per germline, CDR1 SGHTA and CDR2 FQGNSA. This CDR3 is CASSLNSKTEAFF. CDR3 DNA sequence: TGTGCCAGCAGCTTAAACTCCAAGACTGAAGCTTTCTTT.

This clonotype was recorded many times. The chain recombines TRBV12-3 or TRBV12-4 with TRBJ1-4; 8 bases agree with TRBD1. The CDR3 runs 14 residues. J gave up 8 bases and V 3 bases, and 5 bases lay outside the gene matches. CDR3 amino acids: CASSLDRADEKLFF. In DNA, the CDR3 is TGTGCCAGCAGTTTGGACAGGGCGGACGAAAAACTGTTTTTT.